Listed below are T cell receptor beta chains from one sample, sequenced in a study of blood T cell repertoires in COVID-19. The assay was immunoSEQ multiplex PCR, and TCRdb's table has in-frame clones only and misses some. This sample has under 60,000 clones, with roughly 78% found just once. Sequenced material: peripheral blood. The origin of the receptors is a man in his 70s with acute or convalescent COVID-19. The CDR3 runs from the conserved cysteine through the conserved F or W. D genes are given only for firm matches. Clone sizes are given selectively: once, few, many, or a class where the clone is expanded.

v_call: TRBV6-1
cdr3_length: 16
clone_size: NA
j_call: TRBJ1-1
d_call: NA
cdr3_aa: CASSDLRGGTGYEAFF
cdr3_nt: TGTGCCAGCAGTGACCTCCGGGGGGGAACTGGTTACGAAGCTTTCTTT

v_call: TRBV29-1
cdr3_length: 13
clone_size: once
j_call: TRBJ1-1
d_call: NA
cdr3_aa: CSVEDYKNTEAFF
cdr3_nt: TGCAGCGTTGAAGATTACAAGAACACTGAAGCTTTCTTT

v_call: TRBV27
cdr3_length: 14
clone_size: NA
j_call: TRBJ2-5
d_call: NA
cdr3_aa: CASRGAGARETQYF
cdr3_nt: TGTGCCAGCAGGGGGGCGGGAGCGAGGGAGACCCAGTACTTC

v_call: TRBV7-2
cdr3_length: 18
clone_size: NA
j_call: TRBJ2-6
d_call: NA
cdr3_aa: CASSLGGQGSSGANVLTF
cdr3_nt: TGTGCCAGCAGCTTAGGGGGGCAGGGTAGCTCTGGGGCCAACGTCCTGACTTTC

v_call: TRBV7-2
cdr3_length: 14
clone_size: NA
j_call: TRBJ2-3
d_call: TRBD2
cdr3_aa: CASRAGTSPDTQYF
cdr3_nt: TGTGCCAGCAGGGCCGGGACTAGTCCAGATACGCAGTATTTT

v_call: TRBV5-4
cdr3_length: 14
clone_size: NA
j_call: TRBJ1-1
d_call: TRBD1
cdr3_aa: CASSSAGGSTEAFF
cdr3_nt: TGTGCCAGCAGCTCAGCAGGGGGTAGCACTGAAGCTTTCTTT

v_call: TRBV28
cdr3_length: 17
clone_size: many
j_call: TRBJ2-5
d_call: NA
cdr3_aa: CAIGKQGPLARRETQYF
cdr3_nt: TGTGCCATCGGTAAGCAGGGCCCTTTGGCCCGACGGGAGACCCAGTACTTC

v_call: TRBV2
cdr3_length: 17
clone_size: NA
j_call: TRBJ2-6
d_call: NA
cdr3_aa: CASRGVKQGTGANVLTF
cdr3_nt: TGTGCCAGCAGAGGTGTCAAGCAGGGAACTGGGGCCAACGTCCTGACTTTC

v_call: TRBV30
cdr3_length: 15
clone_size: NA
j_call: TRBJ2-1
d_call: TRBD1
cdr3_aa: CAWSTGTGKDNEQFF
cdr3_nt: TGTGCCTGGAGTACCGGGACAGGGAAGGACAATGAGCAGTTCTTC

v_call: TRBV7-3
cdr3_length: 15
clone_size: once
j_call: TRBJ2-3
d_call: NA
cdr3_aa: CASSLNTGGTDTQYF
cdr3_nt: TGTGCCAGCAGCTTAAATACGGGGGGCACAGATACGCAGTATTTT